These T cell receptor beta chains were read from a single sample in a study of blood T cell repertoires in COVID-19. The assay was immunoSEQ multiplex PCR, and TCRdb's table has in-frame clones only and misses some. The sample yields approximately 360,000 clones, around 89% seen once. The sequenced sample was PBMCs or T cells enriched from blood (not recorded which). These receptors came from a young woman with acute COVID-19. CDR3s include the opening cysteine and the closing phenylalanine or tryptophan. The D gene is left open where the match is weak. Size tells how often a clone was seen (once, few, many) or the class of an expanded clone, and some rows leave it out.

TRBD1	-	TRBV19	TRBJ1-2	TGTGCCAGTAGTATTGGGTGGGGGCCCGGACAGGCGGGGAATGGCTACACCTTC	CASSIGWGPGQAGNGYTF
TRBD2	-	TRBV9	TRBJ2-3	TGTGCCAGCGAGCGGGGGGGATCAGATACGCAGTATTTT	CASERGGSDTQYF
-	-	TRBV18	TRBJ1-1	TGTGCCAGCTCACCACGAAGGCAACAGGGCACTGAAGCTTTCTTT	CASSPRRQQGTEAFF
-	-	TRBV30	TRBJ1-1	TGTGCCTCACAAATCCAGACTAACACTGAAGCTTTCTTT	CASQIQTNTEAFF
-	-	TRBV30	TRBJ1-1	TGTGCCTGGAGTTTTGGTGGAGGTGGGTACACTGAAGCTTTCTTT	CAWSFGGGGYTEAFF
-	-	TRBV6-2/TRBV6-3	TRBJ1-2	TGTGCCAGCAGCCCCCATCCCCGGTACTATGGCTACACCTTC	CASSPHPRYYGYTF
-	-	TRBV2	TRBJ2-5	TGTGCCAGCAGTGCACGCAGGGTATCCGATTTAGGGGGGGCCCAGTACTTC	CASSARRVSDLGGAQYF
-	-	TRBV7-3	TRBJ1-6	TGTGCCAGCAGCTTAACCTCAGACACTCCACCCCTCCACTTT	CASSLTSDTPPLHF
TRBD2	-	TRBV5-1	TRBJ2-1	TGCGCCAGCAGCTTGAGCGGGGGGGTTTACAATGAGCAGTTCTTC	CASSLSGGVYNEQFF
TRBD1	once	TRBV15	TRBJ1-2	TGTGCCACCACACAGGGGACTGTGGGCTACACCTTC	CATTQGTVGYTF
-	-	TRBV9	TRBJ1-1	TGTGCCAGCAGCGTGTTACCCTCCCCTTCGGACATGAACACTGAAGCTTTCTTT	CASSVLPSPSDMNTEAFF
-	-	TRBV5-1	TRBJ1-5	TGCGCCAGCAGCTTGGACGAGGGTAGCAATCAGCCCCAGCATTTT	CASSLDEGSNQPQHF
-	-	TRBV5-1	TRBJ2-7	TGCGCCAGCAGCTTGACCGGGGGAGCCTACGAGCAGTACTTC	CASSLTGGAYEQYF
-	-	TRBV6-5	TRBJ1-4	TGTGCCAGCAGGGACACAGGTTCTCCTTCGGAAAAACTGTTTTTT	CASRDTGSPSEKLFF
TRBD1	-	TRBV3-1/TRBV3-2	TRBJ2-2	TGTGCCAGCAGCCACGAACCCGGGACAGGGACTTTCCCGAACACCGGGGAGCTGTTTTTT	CASSHEPGTGTFPNTGELFF
TRBD2	-	TRBV5-1	TRBJ2-1	TGCGCCAGCAGCTTACGACTAGCGGGGGCGCCGCGGGGCAATGAGCAGTTCTTC	CASSLRLAGAPRGNEQFF
TRBD1	-	TRBV7-9	TRBJ1-2	TGTGCCAGCAGCGCCCGACAGGGAGACTATGGCTACACCTTC	CASSARQGDYGYTF
-	-	TRBV9	TRBJ1-3	TGTGCCAGCAGCCGAAAACAGGGACCAGGAAACACCATATATTTT	CASSRKQGPGNTIYF
TRBD2	-	TRBV5-1	TRBJ2-3	TGCGCCAGCAGCCCGACCGGGACTAGCGGACCCACAGATACGCAGTATTTT	CASSPTGTSGPTDTQYF
-	-	TRBV18	TRBJ1-1	TGTGCCAGCTCACCACAGGGGATGAACACTGAAGCTTTCTTT	CASSPQGMNTEAFF
-	-	TRBV24-1	TRBJ2-7	TGTGCCACCAGTGTCCAGGATTTTCGCGAGCAGTACTTC	CATSVQDFREQYF
TRBD1	-	TRBV9	TRBJ2-7	TGTGCCAGCAGCGTAGGTGGGGGACAGGCATACGAGCAGTACTTC	CASSVGGGQAYEQYF
-	-	TRBV3-1/TRBV3-2	TRBJ1-6	TGTGCCAGCAGCCAAGAGGGGGCGATCCTCAACTCACCCCTCCACTTT	CASSQEGAILNSPLHF
-	-	TRBV6-1	TRBJ1-1	TGTGCCAGCAGTGAAGGGGAGACCGGGGGCACTGAAGCTTTCTTT	CASSEGETGGTEAFF
TRBD1	few	TRBV11-1	TRBJ1-4	TGTGCCAGCAGCTCCCCGGGACAGGGTGAAAAACTGTTTTTT	CASSSPGQGEKLFF
TRBD2	-	TRBV27	TRBJ2-1	TGTGCCAGCAGTTCGGGACTAGCGGGGCCGTACAATGAGCAGTTCTTC	CASSSGLAGPYNEQFF
TRBD1	-	TRBV5-1	TRBJ2-1	TGCGCCAGCAGCTTGGAGCAGGGGGCTTACAATGAGCAGTTCTTC	CASSLEQGAYNEQFF
-	-	TRBV5-4	TRBJ2-3	TGTGCCAGCAGCTTTTCTGAGGCGAGAGATACGCAGTATTTT	CASSFSEARDTQYF
-	-	TRBV5-6	TRBJ2-5	TGTGCCAGCAGCTTGTCTCGAGAGACCCAGTACTTC	CASSLSRETQYF
-	-	TRBV27	TRBJ1-1	TGTGCCAGCAGTTTTGAGGCAGGGGTGAGCACTGAAGCTTTCTTT	CASSFEAGVSTEAFF
-	-	TRBV25-1	TRBJ2-1	TGTGCCAGCAGTGAATATGGCATCGCCAATGAGCAGTTCTTC	CASSEYGIANEQFF
-	-	TRBV7-6	TRBJ2-5	TGTGCCAGCAGCGTGCTAGCGCAACCATGGGGGACCCAGTACTTC	CASSVLAQPWGTQYF
-	-	TRBV7-8	TRBJ1-1	TGTGCCAGCAGCTTAGGGCTTATGAACACTGAAGCTTTCTTT	CASSLGLMNTEAFF
TRBD2	-	TRBV27	TRBJ2-7	TGTGCCAGCAGTAAGCGGGGGGCCACCTACGAGCAGTACTTC	CASSKRGATYEQYF
TRBD1	-	TRBV29-1	TRBJ2-7	TGCAGCGTTTTCAGAACCGGGACAGGGGATTCCTACGAGCAGTACTTC	CSVFRTGTGDSYEQYF
-	once	TRBV3-1/TRBV3-2	TRBJ2-7	TGTGCCAGCAGCCACCCGGGACTGACCCCATACGAGCAGTACTTC	CASSHPGLTPYEQYF
-	-	TRBV9	TRBJ2-2	TGTGCCAGCAGCGTAGCGAGAGACACCGGGGAGCTGTTTTTT	CASSVARDTGELFF
-	few	TRBV7-2	TRBJ1-5	TGTGCCAGCAGCTTATTCGGCACAGCCAATCAGCCCCAGCATTTT	CASSLFGTANQPQHF
TRBD1	-	TRBV12-3/TRBV12-4	TRBJ1-1	TGTGCCAGCAGTATCCGACAGGGAGGCGCTTTCTTT	CASSIRQGGAFF
-	-	TRBV4-1	TRBJ1-2	TGCGCCAGCAGCCAAGTCAATTGGAGGGGGGGCGGGGGAAGGTATGGCTACACCTTC	CASSQVNWRGGGGRYGYTF
-	-	TRBV10-1	TRBJ2-7	TGCGCCAGCAGTGAGTCCGGCTACGAGCAGTACTTC	CASSESGYEQYF
-	-	TRBV20-1	TRBJ1-3	TGCAGTGGTGCGGTCGCCGACACCATATATTTT	CSGAVADTIYF
TRBD1	-	TRBV9	TRBJ1-5	TGTGCCAGCAGAGGACAGGGGGCAGTGGACAATCAGCCCCAGCATTTT	CASRGQGAVDNQPQHF
-	-	TRBV4-2	TRBJ1-5	TGTGCCAGCAGCCAAGATGGAGGGAGGAGGCGGGCTAGCAATCAGCCCCAGCATTTT	CASSQDGGRRRASNQPQHF
TRBD1	-	TRBV5-6	TRBJ2-7	TGTGCCAGCAGCTTGGGGGCAGGGGGCGGCGAGCAGTACTTC	CASSLGAGGGEQYF
-	few	TRBV5-1	TRBJ1-4	TGCGCCAGCAGCTTGGGATCTTGGGGAGGGGCTAATGAAAAACTGTTTTTT	CASSLGSWGGANEKLFF
-	-	TRBV7-9	TRBJ2-5	TGTGCCAGCAGCCTAAACCTGGGCGGACTTTGGGAGACCCAGTACTTC	CASSLNLGGLWETQYF
TRBD1	-	TRBV5-5	TRBJ2-5	TGTGCCAGCAGCTTAGGACAGGGGGCTGTTCGGTACCAAGAGACCCAGTACTTC	CASSLGQGAVRYQETQYF
TRBD1	few	TRBV6-5	TRBJ2-6	TGTGCCACCTCAGGGGGCTCTGGGGCCAACGTCCTGACTTTC	CATSGGSGANVLTF
-	once	TRBV5-1	TRBJ1-1	TGCGCCAGCAGCGTTGGGCAGGGAATGGCTGAAGCTTTCTTT	CASSVGQGMAEAFF
TRBD1	-	TRBV24-1	TRBJ2-2	TGTGCCACCAGTGATTCTCGGGACAGGGGTCCGAACACCGGGGAGCTGTTTTTT	CATSDSRDRGPNTGELFF
TRBD1	-	TRBV18	TRBJ2-7	TGTGCCAGCTCACCGCGGGACAGGGCTGGGGAGCAGTACTTC	CASSPRDRAGEQYF
-	-	TRBV6-2/TRBV6-3	TRBJ1-1	TGTGCCAGCAGTTACGGGGAGTATACCACTGAAGCTTTCTTT	CASSYGEYTTEAFF
TRBD1	-	TRBV27	TRBJ2-5	TGTGCCAGCAGCCCGGGACAGGTACTTCCCGAGACCCAGTACTTC	CASSPGQVLPETQYF